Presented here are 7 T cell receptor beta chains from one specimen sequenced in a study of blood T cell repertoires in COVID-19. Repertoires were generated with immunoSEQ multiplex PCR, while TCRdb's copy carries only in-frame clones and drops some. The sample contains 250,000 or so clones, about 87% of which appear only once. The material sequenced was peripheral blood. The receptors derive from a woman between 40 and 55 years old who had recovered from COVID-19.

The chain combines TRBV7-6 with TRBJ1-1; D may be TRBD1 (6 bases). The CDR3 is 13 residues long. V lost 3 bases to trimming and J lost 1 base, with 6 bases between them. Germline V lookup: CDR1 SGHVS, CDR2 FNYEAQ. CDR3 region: CASSLGQNTEAFF. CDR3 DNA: TGTGCCAGCAGCTTGGGACAGAACACTGAAGCTTTCTTT.

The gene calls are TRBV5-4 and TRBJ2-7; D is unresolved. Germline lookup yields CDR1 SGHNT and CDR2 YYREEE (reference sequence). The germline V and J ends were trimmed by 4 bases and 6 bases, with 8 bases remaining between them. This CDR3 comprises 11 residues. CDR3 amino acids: CASSEHFEQYF. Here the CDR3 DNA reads TGTGCCAGCAGCGAACATTTCGAGCAGTACTTC.

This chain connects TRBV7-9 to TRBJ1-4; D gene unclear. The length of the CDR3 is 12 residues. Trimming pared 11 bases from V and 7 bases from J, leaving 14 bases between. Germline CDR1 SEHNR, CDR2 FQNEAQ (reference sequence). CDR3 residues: CASSTSGEKLFF. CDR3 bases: TGTGCCTCCAGCACCAGCGGTGAAAAACTGTTTTTT.

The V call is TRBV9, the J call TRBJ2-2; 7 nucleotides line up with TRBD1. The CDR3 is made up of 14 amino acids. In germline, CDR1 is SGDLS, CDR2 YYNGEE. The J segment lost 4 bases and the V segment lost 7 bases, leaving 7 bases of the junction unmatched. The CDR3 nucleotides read TGTGCCAGCCAGGGGGTCCCCCGCACCGGGGAGCTGTTTTTT. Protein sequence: CASQGVPRTGELFF.

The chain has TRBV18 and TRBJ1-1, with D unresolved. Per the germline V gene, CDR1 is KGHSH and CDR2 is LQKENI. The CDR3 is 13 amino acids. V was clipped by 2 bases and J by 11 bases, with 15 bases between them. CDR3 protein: CASSPVKVGRAFF. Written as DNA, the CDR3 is TGTGCCAGCTCACCAGTAAAGGTAGGGAGGGCTTTCTTT.

CDR3 region: CASSQESRSYSYNEQFF. CDR3 sequence (DNA): TGTGCCAGCAGCCAAGAATCCCGCTCCTACTCCTACAATGAGCAGTTCTTC. This sequence joins TRBV3-1 (or the pseudogene TRBV3-2) and TRBJ2-1, with D uncertain. CDR1 and CDR2 (germline): LGHDT, YNNKEL (reference sequence). CDR3 length equals 17 residues. Trimming shortened V by 0 bases and J by 0 bases, and 12 bases separated the two germline ends.

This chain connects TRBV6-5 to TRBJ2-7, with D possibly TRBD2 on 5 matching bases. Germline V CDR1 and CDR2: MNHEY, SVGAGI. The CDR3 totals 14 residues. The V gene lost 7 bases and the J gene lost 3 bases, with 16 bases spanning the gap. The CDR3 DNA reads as TGTGCCAGCACCGCCCCCAACGGAGGCTACGAGCAGTACTTC. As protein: CASTAPNGGYEQYF.